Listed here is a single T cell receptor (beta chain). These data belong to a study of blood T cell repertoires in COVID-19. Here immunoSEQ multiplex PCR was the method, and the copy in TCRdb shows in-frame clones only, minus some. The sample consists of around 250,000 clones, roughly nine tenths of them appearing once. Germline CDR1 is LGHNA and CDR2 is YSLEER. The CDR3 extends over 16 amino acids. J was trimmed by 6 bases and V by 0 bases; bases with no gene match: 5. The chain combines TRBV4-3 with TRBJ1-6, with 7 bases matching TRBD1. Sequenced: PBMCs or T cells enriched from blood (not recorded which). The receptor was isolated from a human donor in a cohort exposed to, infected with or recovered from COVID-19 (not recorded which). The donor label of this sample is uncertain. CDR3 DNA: TGCGCCAGCAGCCAAGAGGGACAGAGGGCTAATTCACCCCTCCACTTT. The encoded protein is CASSQEGQRANSPLHF.